The entry below describes one TCR beta chain. What it binds is unknown. A much larger clone lies one base from this, so it may be a read error. The CDR3 regions of TCR beta were amplified from RNA transcripts. The HTBI primer set served for first-round RT-PCR of the TCR CDR3. TCRdb used MiXCR to reprocess the multiplex PCR reads, holding one entry per CDR3 protein. The repertoire holds approximately 640,000 distinct CDR3 sequences, with about 45% as singletons. Germline values: CDR1 MNHNS, CDR2 SASEGT. The CDR3 has 15 residues. With 2 bases clipped from V and 4 bases from J, the junction kept 8 bases outside the gene matches. The sample originates from a study of T cells in Graves' hyperthyroidism and ophthalmopathy. Points from the study as a whole: Blood samples included most of the expanded thyroid clonotypes exceeding 0.001.

The chain has TRBV6-1 and TRBJ2-7, with TRBD2 matching 7 bases. Sequences were obtained from peripheral blood or thyroid tissue (not recorded which). This sequence was found in an adult man with Graves' disease, either hyperthyroidism or ophthalmopathy (not recorded which). As DNA, the CDR3 is TGTGCCAGCAGTGAACAGGCGGGAGTAGGGTACGAGCAGTACTTC. Translated, it gives CASSEQAGVGYEQYF.